This TCR beta chain was found in a study of identifying expanded T cells in peripheral blood. Clones were read by immunoSEQ multiplex PCR, and TCRdb kept only the in-frame ones, dropping some. The data show approximately 120,000 clones, approximately 90% seen once. From germline, CDR1 is MDHEN and CDR2 SYDVKM. Trimming left V 4 bases short and J 4 bases short, with 7 bases between. This CDR3 comprises 12 residues. The specimen was blood. This TCR came from a person between 18 and 75 years old in good health. This chain uses TRBV28 with TRBJ1-2, with no clear D. The CDR3 nucleotides are TGTGCCAGCAGTTCAACGGGCTATGGCTACACCTTC. Its protein is CASSSTGYGYTF.